These 20 T cell receptor beta chains were sequenced from one sample in a study of shared clonotypes between healthy human individuals. Some clones are missing from TCRdb's copy, which holds only in-frame ones; the method was immunoSEQ multiplex PCR. The data show around 430,000 clones, 70% to 80% seen once. Input material: PBMCs. The receptors were sampled from a woman aged 40 to 50 in good health. Some clones in this sample may be carry-over from other donors' samples.

This clone was found once. The gene calls are TRBV15 and TRBJ2-5; D is possibly TRBD2 (5 bases). The J call is uncertain, as TRBJ2-7 better fits the DNA end. The germline V gene has CDR1 LNHNV and CDR2 YYDKDF (reference sequence). The CDR3 contains 13 residues. In DNA, the CDR3 is TGTGCCACCAGAAGGGAGAGCTCCTACGAGCAGTACTTC. Translating gives CATRRESSYEQYF.

The CDR3 spells CASRQPGVTGELFF. As DNA, the CDR3 is TGTGCCAGCAGGCAGCCGGGGGTCACCGGGGAGCTGTTTTTT. This chain connects TRBV28 to TRBJ2-2, with D possibly being TRBD2 (6 bases). The V end was cut by 6 bases, the J end by 4 bases, with 12 bases between. From germline, CDR1 is MDHEN and CDR2 SYDVKM. The CDR3 contains 14 residues.

This clone was recorded once. The chain employs TRBV7-9 and TRBJ2-6; D is uncertain. V was shortened by 5 bases and J by 0 bases, with 8 bases between the two germline ends. Germline values: CDR1 SEHNR, CDR2 FQNEAQ (reference sequence). The CDR3 totals 15 residues. The CDR3 is CASSRLNSGANVLTF. The DNA for the CDR3 is TGTGCCAGCAGCCGTTTAAACTCTGGGGCCAACGTCCTGACTTTC. Together with reference TRBV7-9 and TRBJ2-6, the CDR3 gives the full variable domain: DTGVSQNPRHKITKRGQNVTFRCDPISEHNRLYWYRQTLGQGPEFLTYFQNEAQLEKSRLLSDRFSAERPKGSFSTLEIQRTEQGDSAMYLCASSRLNSGANVLTFGAGSRLTVL.

The chain recombines TRBV29-1 with TRBJ1-1; unclear D gene. Germline CDR1 is SQVTM and CDR2 is ANQGSEA. Trimming pared 6 bases from V and 10 bases from J, leaving 12 bases between. The CDR3 has 10 amino acids. Written as DNA, the CDR3 is TGCAGCGTGGGAGAGTCTGGAGCTTTCTTT. Translation gives CSVGESGAFF.

The rearrangement joins TRBV7-6 to TRBJ2-5, with D uncertain. This CDR3 region has 16 residues. V lost 4 bases and J 5 bases, leaving 20 bases between the germline ends. The V gene's germline CDR1 is SGHVS and CDR2 FNYEAQ. The CDR3 DNA reads TGTGCCAGCAGCTACGCCTGGTCTAATCCGAGGGAGACCCAGTACTTC. As protein: CASSYAWSNPRETQYF.

Only one count was recorded for this clone. The chain is built from TRBV5-1 and TRBJ2-5; no definite D call. This CDR3 has 14 amino acids. The V gene's germline CDR1 is SGHRS and CDR2 YFSETQ. V gave up 4 bases and J gave up 2 bases, with 12 bases separating them. CDR3 in DNA: TGCGCCAGCAGCCGAGAGGCCAGTCAAGAGACCCAGTACTTC. It is translated as CASSREASQETQYF.

This clone appeared once. The chain joins TRBV30 to TRBJ2-1, with unresolved D. Trimming stripped 7 bases from V and 9 bases from J, with 13 bases between. The CDR3 length is 11 residues. Looked up from germline, CDR1 is GTSNPN and CDR2 is SVGIG (reference sequence). The CDR3 bases are TGTGCCTCAAGGGTTTTAAGTGAGCAGTTCTTC. Its protein product is CASRVLSEQFF.

This chain uses TRBV5-6 with TRBJ2-1; the match to TRBD2 covers 8 bases. CDR1 is SGHDT, CDR2 YYEEEE, per germline. With 0 bases clipped from V and 1 base from J, the junction kept 6 bases outside the gene matches. The CDR3 is 17 residues long. CDR3 bases: TGTGCCAGCAGCTTGGGCCGACTAGCGTGGTCCTACAATGAGCAGTTCTTC. Translating gives CASSLGRLAWSYNEQFF. The full variable domain, rest sourced from reference TRBV5-6 and TRBJ2-1, is DAGVTQSPTHLIKTRGQQVTLRCSPKSGHDTVSWYQQALGQGPQFIFQYYEEEERQRGNFPDRFSGHQFPNYSSELNVNALLLGDSALYLCASSLGRLAWSYNEQFFGPGTRLTVL.

This chain uses TRBV7-2 with TRBJ1-2; D ambiguous. The germline V gene has CDR1 SGHTA and CDR2 FQGNSA. V lost 1 base, J lost 4 bases, and 10 bases lay in between. The CDR3 runs 14 residues. The CDR3 sequence: CASSLGRPSYGYTF. In DNA form, the CDR3 reads TGTGCCAGCAGCTTAGGGCGCCCTTCCTATGGCTACACCTTC. Based on the CDR3 plus reference TRBV7-2 and TRBJ1-2, the full variable domain is GAGVSQSPSNKVTEKGKDVELRCDPISGHTALYWYRQSLGQGLEFLIYFQGNSAPDKSGLPSDRFSAERTGGSVSTLTIQRTQQEDSAVYLCASSLGRPSYGYTFGSGTRLTVV.

This sequence joins TRBV5-4 and TRBJ1-2; possible D gene TRBD1, 6 bases. The V and J ends lost 4 bases and 0 bases respectively, with 10 bases between them. Germline V gene data show CDR1 as SGHNT and CDR2 as YYREEE (reference sequence). This CDR3 spans 14 amino acids. CDR3 amino acids: CASSLDSSNYGYTF. The CDR3 DNA sequence: TGTGCCAGCAGCCTGGACAGTTCTAACTATGGCTACACCTTC.

The chain carries TRBV10-1 and TRBJ2-1; possibly TRBD2 for D (6 bases). Germline V gene sequence: CDR1 WNHNN, CDR2 SYGVQD (reference sequence). V was trimmed by 1 base and J by 8 bases, leaving 15 bases between them. CDR3 size: 15 residues. This CDR3 reads CASSEFSGGFYEQFF. CDR3 DNA sequence: TGCGCCAGCAGTGAGTTTAGCGGAGGGTTCTATGAGCAGTTCTTC.

This clone was recorded only once. V and J are TRBV5-8 and TRBJ2-3; D not certain. The CDR3 is 14 amino acids. Looked up from germline, CDR1 is SGHTS and CDR2 is YDEGEE. Trimming stripped 4 bases from V and 3 bases from J, with 12 bases between. CDR3 in DNA: TGTGCCAGCAGCCCCTCCCGGTTGACAGATACGCAGTATTTT. Encoded protein: CASSPSRLTDTQYF.

This clone occurred once. Other DNA sequences of this sample code for an identical CDR3. The chain recombines TRBV5-1 with TRBJ1-1; TRBD1 agrees at 7 bases. V was pared by 4 bases and J by 0 bases, with 6 bases of the junction left unmatched. This CDR3 has 15 residues. The V gene's germline CDR1 is SGHRS and CDR2 YFSETQ. CDR3 sequence: CASSIRQGLNTEAFF. The CDR3 region has the DNA TGCGCCAGCAGCATAAGACAGGGTTTGAACACTGAAGCTTTCTTT.

The J gene is TRBJ1-2, the V gene TRBV7-9, with unresolved D. Germline loops: CDR1 SEHNR, CDR2 FQNEAQ (reference sequence). V was trimmed by 7 bases and J by 2 bases, leaving 14 bases between them. CDR3 size: 14 residues. CDR3 residues: CASTFLTPNYGYTF. The CDR3 DNA follows: TGTGCCAGCACCTTTTTGACACCAAACTATGGCTACACCTTC.

J is TRBJ1-2 and V is TRBV19, with 8 bases identical to TRBD1. The CDR3 has 13 residues. The V segment lost 7 bases and the J segment 5 bases; nucleotides outside the gene matches: 6. Germline V gene lookup returns CDR1 LNHDA and CDR2 SQIVND (reference sequence). CDR3 bases: TGTGCCAGTACCCCGGACAGGGAGTATGGCTACACCTTC. It codes for CASTPDREYGYTF.

This sequence joins TRBV2 and TRBJ1-1, with a possible D match to TRBD1 (6 bases). Germline CDR1 reads SNHLY; CDR2 reads FYNNEI. The CDR3 is made up of 14 amino acids. Trimming stripped 4 bases from V and 3 bases from J, with 12 bases between. The CDR3 nucleotides read TGTGCCAGCAGTGTCGGGGGCTCGGACACTGAAGCTTTCTTT. It codes for CASSVGGSDTEAFF.

This clone was counted a few times. The V and J genes are TRBV30 and TRBJ2-2; 9 bases match TRBD2. CDR1 is GTSNPN, CDR2 SVGIG, per germline (reference sequence). CDR3 length: 14 amino acids. V shed 1 base and J 8 bases; nucleotides not matched to a gene: 5. This CDR3 reads CAWSAETSGGELFF. The CDR3 DNA sequence: TGTGCCTGGAGTGCAGAGACTAGCGGTGGGGAGCTGTTTTTT. The full variable domain, with the rest looked up from reference TRBV30 and TRBJ2-2, is SQTIHQWPATLVQPVGSPLSLECTVEGTSNPNLYWYRQAAGRGLQLLFYSVGIGQISSEVPQNLSASRPQDRQFILSSKKLLLSDSGFYLCAWSAETSGGELFFGEGSRLTVL.

This clone was counted many times. V is TRBV5-8 and J is TRBJ2-1; 7 nucleotides line up with TRBD2. This CDR3 spans 14 amino acids. The germline gives CDR1 SGHTS, CDR2 YDEGEE. V lost 0 bases and J lost 8; bases outside the gene matches: 5. In nucleotides, the CDR3 is TGTGCCAGCAGCTTGGGGGGTCGGGAGGATGAGCAGTTCTTC. Translating it yields CASSLGGREDEQFF.

The chain employs TRBV9 and TRBJ2-7; the D gene is possibly TRBD2 (6 bases). V lost 1 base and J lost 2, with 16 bases in between. Germline loops: CDR1 SGDLS, CDR2 YYNGEE. The CDR3 length is 16 residues. The DNA of the CDR3 is TGTGCCAGCAGCGTATCCCCTGGGGGGACCCCCTACGAGCAGTACTTC. Encoded protein: CASSVSPGGTPYEQYF.

This clone came up a few times. The V call is TRBV18, the J call TRBJ2-2, with a possible D match to TRBD2 (5 bases). The CDR3 is 13 amino acids. The V gene's germline CDR1 is KGHSH and CDR2 LQKENI. The V end was cut by 6 bases, the J end by 4 bases, with 9 bases between. The CDR3 loop is CASSQAGTGELFF. Written as DNA, the CDR3 is TGTGCCAGCTCGCAGGCGGGCACCGGGGAGCTGTTTTTT.